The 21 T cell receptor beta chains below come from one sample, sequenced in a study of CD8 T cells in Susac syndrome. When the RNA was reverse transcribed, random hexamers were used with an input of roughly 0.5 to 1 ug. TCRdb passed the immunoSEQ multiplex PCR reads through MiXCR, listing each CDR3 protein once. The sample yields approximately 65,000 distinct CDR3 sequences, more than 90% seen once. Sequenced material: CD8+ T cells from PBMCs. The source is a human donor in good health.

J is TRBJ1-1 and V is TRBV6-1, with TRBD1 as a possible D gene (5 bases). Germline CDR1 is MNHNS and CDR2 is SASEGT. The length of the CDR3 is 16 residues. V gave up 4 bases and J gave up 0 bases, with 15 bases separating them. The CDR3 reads CASSVRPGPLNTEAFF. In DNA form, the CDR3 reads TGTGCCAGCAGTGTGAGACCGGGGCCGTTGAACACTGAAGCTTTCTTT.

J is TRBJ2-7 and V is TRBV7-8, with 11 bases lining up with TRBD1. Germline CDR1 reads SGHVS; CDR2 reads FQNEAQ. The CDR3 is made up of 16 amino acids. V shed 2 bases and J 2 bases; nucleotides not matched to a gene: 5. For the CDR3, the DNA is TGTGCCAGCAGCTTATGGGAGGACAGGGGGCCCTACGAGCAGTACTTC. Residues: CASSLWEDRGPYEQYF.

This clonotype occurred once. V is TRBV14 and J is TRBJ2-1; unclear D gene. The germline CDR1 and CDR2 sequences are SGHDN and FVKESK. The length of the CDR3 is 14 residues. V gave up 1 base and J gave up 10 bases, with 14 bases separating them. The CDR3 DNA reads TGTGCCAGCAGCCAAGGAGTTGGGGTTTTCGAGCAGTTCTTC. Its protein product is CASSQGVGVFEQFF.

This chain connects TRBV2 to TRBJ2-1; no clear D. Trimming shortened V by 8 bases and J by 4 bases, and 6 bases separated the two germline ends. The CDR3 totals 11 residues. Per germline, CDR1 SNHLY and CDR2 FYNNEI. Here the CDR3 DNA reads TGTGCCAGCTGGTGGTACAATGAGCAGTTCTTC. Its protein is CASWWYNEQFF.

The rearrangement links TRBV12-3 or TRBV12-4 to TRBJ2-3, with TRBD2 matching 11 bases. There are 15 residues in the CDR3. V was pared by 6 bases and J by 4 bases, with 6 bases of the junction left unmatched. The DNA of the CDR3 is TGTGCCAGCAGCCTGTTTAGCGGGGGGGCAGATACGCAGTATTTT. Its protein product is CASSLFSGGADTQYF.

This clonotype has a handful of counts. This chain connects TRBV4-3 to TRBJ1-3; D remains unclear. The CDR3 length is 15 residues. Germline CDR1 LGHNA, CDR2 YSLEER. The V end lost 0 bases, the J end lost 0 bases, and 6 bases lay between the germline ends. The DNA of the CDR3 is TGCGCCAGCAGCCAAGATCGGGGCTCTGGAAACACCATATATTTT. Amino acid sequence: CASSQDRGSGNTIYF.

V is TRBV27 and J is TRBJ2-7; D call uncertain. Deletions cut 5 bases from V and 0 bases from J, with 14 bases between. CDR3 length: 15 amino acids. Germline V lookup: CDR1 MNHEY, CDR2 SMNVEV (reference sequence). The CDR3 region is CASSPLQVPSYEQYF. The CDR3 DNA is TGTGCCAGCAGTCCCCTACAAGTGCCCTCCTACGAGCAGTACTTC.

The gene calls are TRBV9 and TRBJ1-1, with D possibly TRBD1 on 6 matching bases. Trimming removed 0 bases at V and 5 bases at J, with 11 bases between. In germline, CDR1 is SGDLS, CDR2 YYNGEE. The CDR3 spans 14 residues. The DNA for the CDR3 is TGTGCCAGCAGCGTAGAGGGGGGGCGAACTGAAGCTTTCTTT. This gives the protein CASSVEGGRTEAFF.

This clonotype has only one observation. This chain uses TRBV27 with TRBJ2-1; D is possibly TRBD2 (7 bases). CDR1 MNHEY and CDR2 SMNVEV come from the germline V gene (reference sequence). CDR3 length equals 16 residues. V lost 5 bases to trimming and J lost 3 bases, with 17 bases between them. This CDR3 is CASSPEGRGYYNEQFF. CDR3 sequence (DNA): TGTGCCAGCAGTCCCGAGGGGAGGGGGTACTACAATGAGCAGTTCTTC.

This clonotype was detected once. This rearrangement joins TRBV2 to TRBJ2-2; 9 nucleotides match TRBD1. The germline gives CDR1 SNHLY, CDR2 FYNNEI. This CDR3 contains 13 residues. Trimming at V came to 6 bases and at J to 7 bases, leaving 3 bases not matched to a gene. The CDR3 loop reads CASRGTGNGELFF. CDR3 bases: TGTGCCAGCAGGGGGACAGGGAACGGGGAGCTGTTTTTT.

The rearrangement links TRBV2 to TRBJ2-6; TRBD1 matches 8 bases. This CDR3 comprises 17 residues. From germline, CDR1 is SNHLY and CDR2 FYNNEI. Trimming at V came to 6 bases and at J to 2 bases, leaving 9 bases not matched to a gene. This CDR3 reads CASSGRVDRAGANVLTF. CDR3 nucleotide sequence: TGTGCCAGCAGCGGCCGAGTGGACAGGGCTGGGGCCAACGTCCTGACTTTC.

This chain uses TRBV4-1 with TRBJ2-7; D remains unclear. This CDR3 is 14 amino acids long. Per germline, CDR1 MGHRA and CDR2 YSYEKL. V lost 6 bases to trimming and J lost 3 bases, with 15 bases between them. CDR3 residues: CASSMGIPDYEQYF. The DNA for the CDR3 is TGCGCCAGCAGTATGGGGATACCCGACTACGAGCAGTACTTC.

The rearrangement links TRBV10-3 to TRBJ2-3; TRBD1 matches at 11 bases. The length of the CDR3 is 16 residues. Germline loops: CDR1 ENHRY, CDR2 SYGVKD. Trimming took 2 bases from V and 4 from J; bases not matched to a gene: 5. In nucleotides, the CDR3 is TGTGCCATCAGTGAGCCGGACAGGGGGCTCGCAGATACGCAGTATTTT. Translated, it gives CAISEPDRGLADTQYF.

CDR3 region: CASSLISPRPQHF. CDR3 nucleotides: TGTGCCAGCAGCTTAATAAGTCCAAGGCCCCAGCATTTT. The rearrangement joins TRBV5-8 to TRBJ1-5; D gene ambiguous. V was cut by 2 bases and J by 9 bases, with 12 bases left in between. CDR3 length: 13 residues. Germline V CDR1 and CDR2: SGHTS, YDEGEE.

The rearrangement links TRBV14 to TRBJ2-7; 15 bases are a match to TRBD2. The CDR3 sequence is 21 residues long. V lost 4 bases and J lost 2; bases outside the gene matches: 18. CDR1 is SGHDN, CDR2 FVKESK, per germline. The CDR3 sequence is CASSRSGLAGGSILFTYEQYF. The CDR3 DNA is TGTGCCAGCAGCCGATCGGGACTAGCGGGGGGATCCATATTATTTACCTACGAGCAGTACTTC.

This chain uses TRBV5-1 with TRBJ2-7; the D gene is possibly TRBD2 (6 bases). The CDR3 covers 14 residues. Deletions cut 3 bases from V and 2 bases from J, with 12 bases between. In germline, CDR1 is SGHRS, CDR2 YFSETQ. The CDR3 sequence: CASSSGDATYEQYF. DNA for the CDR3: TGCGCCAGCAGCTCGGGGGACGCAACCTACGAGCAGTACTTC.

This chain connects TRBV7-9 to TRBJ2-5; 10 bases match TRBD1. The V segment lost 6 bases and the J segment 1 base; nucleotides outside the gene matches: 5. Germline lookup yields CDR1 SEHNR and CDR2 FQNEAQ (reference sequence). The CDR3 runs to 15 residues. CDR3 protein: CASRKTGGGQETQYF. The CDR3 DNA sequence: TGTGCCAGCAGGAAGACAGGGGGCGGCCAAGAGACCCAGTACTTC. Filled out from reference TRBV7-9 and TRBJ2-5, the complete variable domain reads DTGVSQNPRHKITKRGQNVTFRCDPISEHNRLYWYRQTLGQGPEFLTYFQNEAQLEKSRLLSDRFSAERPKGSFSTLEIQRTEQGDSAMYLCASRKTGGGQETQYFGPGTRLLVL.

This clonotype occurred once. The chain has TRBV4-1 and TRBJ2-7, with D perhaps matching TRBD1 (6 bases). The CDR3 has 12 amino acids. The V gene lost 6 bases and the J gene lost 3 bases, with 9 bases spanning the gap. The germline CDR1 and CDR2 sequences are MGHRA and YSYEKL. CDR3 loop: CASRGDNYEQYF. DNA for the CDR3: TGCGCCAGCAGGGGGGACAACTACGAGCAGTACTTC.

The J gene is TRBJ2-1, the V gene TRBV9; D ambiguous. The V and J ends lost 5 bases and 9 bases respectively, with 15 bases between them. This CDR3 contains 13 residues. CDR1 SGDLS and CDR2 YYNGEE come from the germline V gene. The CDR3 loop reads CASSTTSFGEQFF. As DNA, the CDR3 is TGTGCCAGCAGTACTACAAGTTTCGGTGAGCAGTTCTTC.

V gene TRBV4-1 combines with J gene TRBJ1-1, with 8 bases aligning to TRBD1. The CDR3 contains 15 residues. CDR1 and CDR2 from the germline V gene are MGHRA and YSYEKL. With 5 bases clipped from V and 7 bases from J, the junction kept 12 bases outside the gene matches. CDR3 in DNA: TGCGCCAGCAGCGTCACAGGGGGGAGGTCGGGTGAAGCTTTCTTT. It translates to CASSVTGGRSGEAFF.

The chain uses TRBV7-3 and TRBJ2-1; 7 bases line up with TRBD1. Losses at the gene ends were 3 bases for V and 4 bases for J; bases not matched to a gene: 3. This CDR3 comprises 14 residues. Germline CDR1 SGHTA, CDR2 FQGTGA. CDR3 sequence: CASSLTGSYNEQFF. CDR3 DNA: TGTGCCAGCAGCTTGACAGGGTCGTACAATGAGCAGTTCTTC.